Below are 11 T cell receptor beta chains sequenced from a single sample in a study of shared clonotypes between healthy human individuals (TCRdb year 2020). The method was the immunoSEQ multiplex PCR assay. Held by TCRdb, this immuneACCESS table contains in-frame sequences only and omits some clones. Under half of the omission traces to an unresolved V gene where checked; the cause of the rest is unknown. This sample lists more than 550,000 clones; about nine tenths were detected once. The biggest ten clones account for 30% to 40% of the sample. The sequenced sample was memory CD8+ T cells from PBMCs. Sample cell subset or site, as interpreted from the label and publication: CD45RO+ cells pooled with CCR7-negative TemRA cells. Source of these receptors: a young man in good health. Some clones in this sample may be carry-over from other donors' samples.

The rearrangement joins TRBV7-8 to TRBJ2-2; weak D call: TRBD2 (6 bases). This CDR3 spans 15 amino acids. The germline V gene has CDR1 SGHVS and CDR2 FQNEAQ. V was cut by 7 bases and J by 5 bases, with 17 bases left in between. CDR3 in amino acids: CASTPEGVWTGELFF. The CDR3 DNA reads TGTGCCAGCACCCCGGAGGGCGTATGGACCGGGGAGCTGTTTTTT.

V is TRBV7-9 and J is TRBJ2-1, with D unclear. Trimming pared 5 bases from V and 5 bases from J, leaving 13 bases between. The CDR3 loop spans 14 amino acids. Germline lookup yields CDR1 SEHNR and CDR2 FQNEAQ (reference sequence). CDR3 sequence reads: CASSQTVPDNEQFF. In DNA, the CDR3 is TGTGCCAGCAGCCAGACTGTTCCTGACAATGAGCAGTTCTTC.

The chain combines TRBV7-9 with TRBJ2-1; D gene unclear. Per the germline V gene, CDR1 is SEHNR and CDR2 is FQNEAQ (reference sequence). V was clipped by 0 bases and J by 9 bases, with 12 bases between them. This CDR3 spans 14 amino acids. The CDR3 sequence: CASSLASLRPEQFF. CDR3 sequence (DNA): TGTGCCAGCAGCTTAGCTAGCCTCAGACCTGAGCAGTTCTTC.

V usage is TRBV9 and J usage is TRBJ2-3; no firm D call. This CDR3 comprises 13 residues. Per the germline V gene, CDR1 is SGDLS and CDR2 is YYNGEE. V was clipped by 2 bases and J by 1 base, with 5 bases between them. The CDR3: CASSVKGTDTQYF. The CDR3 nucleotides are TGTGCCAGCAGCGTGAAAGGCACAGATACGCAGTATTTT. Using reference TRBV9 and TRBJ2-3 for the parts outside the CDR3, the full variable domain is DSGVTQTPKHLITATGQRVTLRCSPRSGDLSVYWYQQSLDQGLQFLIQYYNGEERAKGNILERFSAQQFPDLHSELNLSSLELGDSALYFCASSVKGTDTQYFGPGTRLTVL.

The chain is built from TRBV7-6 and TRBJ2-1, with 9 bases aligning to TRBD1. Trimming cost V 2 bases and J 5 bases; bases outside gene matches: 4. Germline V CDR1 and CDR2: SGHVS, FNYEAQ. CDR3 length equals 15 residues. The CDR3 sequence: CASSLLGQGDNEQFF. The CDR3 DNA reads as TGTGCCAGCAGCTTATTGGGACAGGGTGACAATGAGCAGTTCTTC.

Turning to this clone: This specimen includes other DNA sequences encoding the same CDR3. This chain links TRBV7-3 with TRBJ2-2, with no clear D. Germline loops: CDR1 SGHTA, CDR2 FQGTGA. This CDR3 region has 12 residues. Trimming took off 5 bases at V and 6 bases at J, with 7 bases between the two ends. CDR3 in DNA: TGTGCCAGCAGCCCCGGAGCCGGGGAGCTGTTTTTT. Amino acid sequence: CASSPGAGELFF.

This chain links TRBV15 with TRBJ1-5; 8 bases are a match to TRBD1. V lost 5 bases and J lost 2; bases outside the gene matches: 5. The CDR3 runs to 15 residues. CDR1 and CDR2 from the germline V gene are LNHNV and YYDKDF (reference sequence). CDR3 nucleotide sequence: TGTGCCACCAGCCGAGGACAGGGAGGCAATCAGCCCCAGCATTTT. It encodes CATSRGQGGNQPQHF.

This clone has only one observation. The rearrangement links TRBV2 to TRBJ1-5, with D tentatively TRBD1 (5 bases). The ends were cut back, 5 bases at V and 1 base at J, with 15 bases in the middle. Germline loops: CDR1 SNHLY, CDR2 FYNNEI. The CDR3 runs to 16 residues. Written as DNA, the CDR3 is TGTGCCAGCAGTCGTTCGCCAGGGTCCAGCAATCAGCCCCAGCATTTT. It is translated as CASSRSPGSSNQPQHF.

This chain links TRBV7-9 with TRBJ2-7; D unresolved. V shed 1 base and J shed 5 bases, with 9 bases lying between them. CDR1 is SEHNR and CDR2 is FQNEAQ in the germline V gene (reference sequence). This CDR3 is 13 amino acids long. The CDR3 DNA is TGTGCCAGCAGCTTAGAAGGGCCGAACGAGCAGTACTTC. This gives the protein CASSLEGPNEQYF.

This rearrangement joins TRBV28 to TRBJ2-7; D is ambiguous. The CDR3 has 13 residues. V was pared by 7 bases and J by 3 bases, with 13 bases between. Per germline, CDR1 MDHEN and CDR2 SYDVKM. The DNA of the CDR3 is TGTGCCAGCACCTGGGCGGATTACTACGAGCAGTACTTC. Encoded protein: CASTWADYYEQYF.

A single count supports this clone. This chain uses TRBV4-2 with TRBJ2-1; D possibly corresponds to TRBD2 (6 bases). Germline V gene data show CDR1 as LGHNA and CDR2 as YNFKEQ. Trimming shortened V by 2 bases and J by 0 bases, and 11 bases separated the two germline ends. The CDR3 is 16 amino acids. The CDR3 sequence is CASSQMGLHSYNEQFF. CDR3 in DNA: TGTGCCAGCAGCCAAATGGGACTCCACTCCTACAATGAGCAGTTCTTC.